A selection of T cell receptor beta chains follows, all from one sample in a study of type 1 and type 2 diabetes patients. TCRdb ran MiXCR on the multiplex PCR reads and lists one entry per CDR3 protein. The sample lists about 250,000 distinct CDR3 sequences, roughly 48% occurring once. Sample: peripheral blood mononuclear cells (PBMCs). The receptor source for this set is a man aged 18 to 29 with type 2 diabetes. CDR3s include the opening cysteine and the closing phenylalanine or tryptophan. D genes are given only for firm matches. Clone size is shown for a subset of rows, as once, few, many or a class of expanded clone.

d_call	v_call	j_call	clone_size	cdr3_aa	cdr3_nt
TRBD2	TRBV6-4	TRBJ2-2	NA	CASSETGTSGTGELFF	TGTGCCAGCAGTGAAACCGGGACTAGTGGTACCGGGGAGCTGTTTTTT
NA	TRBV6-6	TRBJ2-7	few	CASSGGSSAQYF	TGTGCCAGCAGTGGAGGGTCTTCGGCGCAGTACTTC
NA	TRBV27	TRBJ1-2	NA	CASRPTGTPYGYTF	TGTGCCAGCAGACCTACCGGGACCCCCTATGGCTACACCTTC
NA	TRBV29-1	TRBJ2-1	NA	CSVLGQGSYNEQFF	TGCAGCGTTTTGGGGCAGGGCTCCTACAATGAGCAGTTCTTC
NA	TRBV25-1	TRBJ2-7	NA	CASSEYPPYEQYF	TGTGCCAGCAGTGAGTACCCCCCCTACGAGCAGTACTTC
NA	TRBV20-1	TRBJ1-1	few	CSAIDYTEAFF	TGCAGTGCTATAGATTACACTGAAGCTTTCTTT
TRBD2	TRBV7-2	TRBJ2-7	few	CASSLGRGGAEQYF	TGTGCCAGCAGCCTTGGGCGGGGGGGGGCCGAGCAGTACTTC
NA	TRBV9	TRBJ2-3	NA	CASSTTGTSTDTQYF	TGTGCCAGCAGCACGACAGGGACTAGCACAGATACGCAGTATTTT
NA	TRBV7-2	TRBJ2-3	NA	CASSLVEQSTDTQYF	TGTGCCAGCAGCTTAGTCGAGCAGAGTACAGATACGCAGTATTTT
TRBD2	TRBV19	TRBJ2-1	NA	CASSISGHPPYNEQFF	TGTGCCAGTAGTATTAGCGGGCACCCTCCCTACAATGAGCAGTTCTTC
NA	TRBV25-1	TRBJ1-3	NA	CASSEHRAGNTIYF	TGTGCCAGCAGTGAACACAGGGCTGGAAACACCATATATTTT
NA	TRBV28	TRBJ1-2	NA	CTSSRQYGYTF	TGTACCAGCAGCAGACAGTATGGCTACACCTTC
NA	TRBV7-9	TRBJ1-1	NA	CASSIQRSNTEAFF	TGTGCCAGCAGTATACAGCGATCGAACACTGAAGCTTTCTTT
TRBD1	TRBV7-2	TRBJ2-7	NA	CASSAQRTGGSYEQYF	TGTGCCAGCAGCGCCCAAAGGACAGGGGGGTCCTACGAGCAGTACTTC
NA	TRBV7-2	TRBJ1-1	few	CASSQMRGAGTEAFF	TGTGCCAGCAGCCAAATGCGGGGCGCGGGCACTGAAGCTTTCTTT
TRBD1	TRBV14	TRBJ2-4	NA	CASSLVGDREDF	TGTGCCAGCAGCTTAGTTGGGGACAGGGAGGACTTC
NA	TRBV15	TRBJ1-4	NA	CATNTAGTGNEKLFF	TGTGCCACCAATACCGCCGGGACGGGTAATGAAAAACTGTTTTTT
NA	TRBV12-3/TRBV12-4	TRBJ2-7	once	CASSYFRGGPYEQYF	TGTGCCAGCAGTTACTTCAGGGGTGGGCCCTACGAGCAGTACTTC
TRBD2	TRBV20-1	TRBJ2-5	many	CSAKPSGMDETQYF	TGCAGTGCTAAACCTAGCGGGATGGACGAGACCCAGTACTTC
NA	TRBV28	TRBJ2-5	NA	CASRITGEGFRETQYF	TGTGCCAGCAGAATAACAGGAGAGGGGTTTCGAGAGACCCAGTACTTC
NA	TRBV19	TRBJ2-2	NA	CASSIGITGELFF	TGTGCCAGTAGTATTGGGATCACCGGGGAGCTGTTTTTT
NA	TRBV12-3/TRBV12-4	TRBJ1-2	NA	CASTHRRGARGYTF	TGTGCCAGCACTCATCGACGGGGGGCGCGTGGCTACACCTTC
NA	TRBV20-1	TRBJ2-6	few	CSALYVGPGANVLTF	TGCAGTGCTCTCTACGTGGGGCCTGGGGCCAACGTCCTGACTTTC
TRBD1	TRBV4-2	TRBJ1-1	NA	CASQVRQGAHTEAFF	TGTGCCAGCCAAGTCCGACAGGGGGCGCACACTGAAGCTTTCTTT
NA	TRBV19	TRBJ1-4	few	CASSIDPAKLFF	TGTGCCAGTAGTATAGATCCGGCTAAACTGTTTTTT
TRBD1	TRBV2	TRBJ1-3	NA	CASRTGVRNTIYF	TGTGCCAGCAGGACAGGGGTGAGAAACACCATATATTTT
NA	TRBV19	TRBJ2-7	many	CASSIGQGMYEQYF	TGTGCCAGTAGTATTGGTCAGGGGATGTACGAGCAGTACTTC
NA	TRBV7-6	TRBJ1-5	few	CASSLDSGGNQPQHF	TGTGCCAGCAGCTTAGATTCCGGCGGGAATCAGCCCCAGCATTTT
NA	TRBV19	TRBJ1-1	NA	CASSCRATGNTEAFF	TGTGCCAGTAGTTGCAGGGCAACAGGGAACACTGAAGCTTTCTTT
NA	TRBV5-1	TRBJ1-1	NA	CASSFRMNTEAFF	TGCGCCAGCAGCTTTCGCATGAACACTGAAGCTTTCTTT
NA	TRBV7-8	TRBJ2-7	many	CASSLVSSSYEQYF	TGTGCCAGCAGCTTAGTCTCAAGTTCCTACGAGCAGTACTTC
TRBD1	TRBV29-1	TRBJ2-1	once	CSVEGFWDRGSNEQFF	TGCAGCGTTGAAGGGTTTTGGGACAGGGGGAGCAATGAGCAGTTCTTC
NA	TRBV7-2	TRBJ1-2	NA	CASSLLGSSGVNGYTF	TGTGCCAGCAGCTTATTAGGATCGTCAGGGGTTAATGGCTACACCTTC
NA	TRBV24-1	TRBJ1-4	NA	CATSDSPPGGGREKLFF	TGTGCCACCAGTGATTCCCCCCCCGGCGGGGGAAGGGAAAAACTGTTTTTT
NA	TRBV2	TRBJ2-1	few	CASTKGSAINEQFF	TGTGCCAGCACCAAAGGGTCTGCTATCAATGAGCAGTTCTTC
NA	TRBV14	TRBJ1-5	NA	CASSESRGVGGTQHF	TGCGCCAGCAGTGAGTCAAGAGGGGTTGGTGGGACCCAGCATTTT
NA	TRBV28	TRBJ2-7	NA	CASSSSLGNSEQYF	TGTGCCAGCAGTTCCTCACTAGGAAACTCCGAGCAGTACTTC
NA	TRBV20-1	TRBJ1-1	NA	CSALGRTNTEAFF	TGCAGTGCCCTGGGACGGACGAACACTGAAGCTTTCTTT
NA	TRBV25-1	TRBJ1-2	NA	CASSEYEGPGYTF	TGTGCCAGCAGTGAATATGAGGGCCCGGGCTACACCTTC
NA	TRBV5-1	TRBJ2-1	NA	CASKGGGNEQFF	TGCGCCAGCAAGGGAGGAGGCAATGAGCAGTTCTTC
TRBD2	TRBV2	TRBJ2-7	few	CASSSSAGGRHF	TGTGCCAGCAGTTCATCCGCGGGGGGGAGGCACTTC
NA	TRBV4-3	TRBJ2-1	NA	CASSPNKVTGIAEQFF	TGCGCCAGCAGCCCCAATAAGGTCACAGGGATTGCTGAGCAGTTCTTC